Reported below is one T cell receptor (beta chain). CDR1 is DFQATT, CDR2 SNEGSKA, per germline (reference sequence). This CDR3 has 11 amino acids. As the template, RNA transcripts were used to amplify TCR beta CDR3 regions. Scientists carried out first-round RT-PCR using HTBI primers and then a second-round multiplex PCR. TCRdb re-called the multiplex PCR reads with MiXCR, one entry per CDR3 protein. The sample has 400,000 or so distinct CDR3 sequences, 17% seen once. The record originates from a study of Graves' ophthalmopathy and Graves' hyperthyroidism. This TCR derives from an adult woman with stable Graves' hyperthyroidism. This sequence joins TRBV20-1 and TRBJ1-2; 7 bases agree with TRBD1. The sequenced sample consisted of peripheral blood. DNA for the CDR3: TGCGGGGCCGGGACAGTCTATGGCTACACCTTC. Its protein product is CGAGTVYGYTF.